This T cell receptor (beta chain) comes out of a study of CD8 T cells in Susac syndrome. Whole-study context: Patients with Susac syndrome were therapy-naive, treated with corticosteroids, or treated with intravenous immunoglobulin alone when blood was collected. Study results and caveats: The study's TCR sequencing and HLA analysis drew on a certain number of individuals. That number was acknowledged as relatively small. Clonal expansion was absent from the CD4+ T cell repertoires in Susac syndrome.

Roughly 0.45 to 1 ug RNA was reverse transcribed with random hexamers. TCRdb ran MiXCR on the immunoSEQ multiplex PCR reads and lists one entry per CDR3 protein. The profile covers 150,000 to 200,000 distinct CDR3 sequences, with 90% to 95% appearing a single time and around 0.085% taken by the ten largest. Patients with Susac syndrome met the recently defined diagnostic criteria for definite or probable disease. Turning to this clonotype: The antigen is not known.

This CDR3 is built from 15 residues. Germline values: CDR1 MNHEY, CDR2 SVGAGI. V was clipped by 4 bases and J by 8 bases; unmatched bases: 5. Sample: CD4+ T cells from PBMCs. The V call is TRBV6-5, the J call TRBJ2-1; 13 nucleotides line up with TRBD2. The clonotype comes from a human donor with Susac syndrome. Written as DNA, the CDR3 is TGTGCCAGCAGTTTGGAACTAGCGGGAGGGTATGAGCAGTTCTTC. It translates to CASSLELAGGYEQFF.